Below are 18 T cell receptor beta chains sequenced from a single sample in a study of shared clonotypes between healthy human individuals. The assay was immunoSEQ multiplex PCR, and TCRdb's table has in-frame clones only and misses some. The repertoire holds about 1,900,000 clones, with about 95% as singletons. Naive-designated CD8 cells lacked CD45RO, were positively enriched for CCR7, and omitted terminally differentiated effector memory CD45RA+ cells. The specimen sequenced was naive CD8+ T cells sorted from blood. All receptors derive from a man between 18 and 35 years old in good health.

A remark on this clone: One base away lies a much larger clone, so this may be a sequencing read error. Additional DNA sequences in this sample encode the identical CDR3. The rearrangement joins TRBV11-2 to TRBJ2-2; D ambiguous. With 1 base removed from V and 5 bases from J, the gap between germline ends came to 2 bases. Germline loops: CDR1 SGHAT, CDR2 FQNNGV. This CDR3 has 12 residues. The CDR3 sequence: CASSLVTGELFF. The CDR3, as DNA: TGTGCCAGCAGCTTAGTGACCGGGGAGCTGTTTTTT.

This clone was picked up one time. The V and J genes are TRBV19 and TRBJ2-3; possible D gene TRBD2, 5 bases. V was trimmed by 3 bases and J by 2 bases, leaving 12 bases between them. The germline CDR1 and CDR2 sequences are LNHDA and SQIVND (reference sequence). This CDR3 has 15 amino acids. The CDR3 sequence is CASSMGVLNTDTQYF. CDR3 coding DNA: TGTGCCAGTAGTATGGGAGTCCTGAACACAGATACGCAGTATTTT. The whole variable domain, filled in from reference TRBV19 and TRBJ2-3, reads DGGITQSPKYLFRKEGQNVTLSCEQNLNHDAMYWYRQDPGQGLRLIYYSQIVNDFQKGDIAEGYSVSREKKESFPLTVTSAQKNPTAFYLCASSMGVLNTDTQYFGPGTRLTVL.

Details on this clone: Other DNA sequences in this specimen translate into the identical CDR3. The chain joins TRBV27 to TRBJ1-2, with 7 bases lining up with TRBD1. V was pared by 5 bases and J by 0 bases, with 3 bases of the junction left unmatched. The CDR3 spans 14 residues. Germline CDR1 is MNHEY and CDR2 is SMNVEV (reference sequence). The CDR3 nucleotides are TGTGCCAGCAGTAGAACAGGGGCTAACTATGGCTACACCTTC. Translation: CASSRTGANYGYTF.

Regarding this clone: A read error may account for a junction end that differs from germline. The chain recombines TRBV5-6 with TRBJ2-3; 8 nucleotides line up with TRBD2. The germline V gene has CDR1 SGHDT and CDR2 YYEEEE. The CDR3 length is 13 residues. The CDR3 here is CASSSITSGLPHF. CDR3 bases: TGTGCCAGCAGCTCGATCACTAGCGGTCTTCCTCATTTT. Full variable domain (remainder filled in from reference TRBV5-6 and TRBJ2-3): DAGVTQSPTHLIKTRGQQVTLRCSPKSGHDTVSWYQQALGQGPQFIFQYYEEEERQRGNFPDRFSGHQFPNYSSELNVNALLLGDSALYLCASSSITSGLPHFGPGTRLTVL.

CDR3 DNA sequence: TGCGCCAGCAGTGACCTAGCGGGGGAAGAGACCCAGTACTTC. Translation gives CASSDLAGEETQYF. The rearrangement links TRBV10-1 to TRBJ2-5; 10 nucleotides match TRBD2. CDR3 length: 14 amino acids. Germline CDR1 is WNHNN and CDR2 is SYGVQD (reference sequence). The V and J ends lost 3 bases and 3 bases, in that order; junction bases with no gene match: 1.

This chain joins TRBV5-6 and TRBJ2-2; no reliable D call. Between the trimmed V and J ends, which lost 4 bases and 7 bases, there was a span of 14 bases. Germline V CDR1 and CDR2: SGHDT, YYEEEE. The CDR3 has 14 amino acids. For the CDR3, the DNA is TGTGCCAGCAGCCCGCCTAAGTATTTCGGGGAGCTGTTTTTT. This translates into CASSPPKYFGELFF.

V and J are TRBV7-9 and TRBJ2-1, with D possibly being TRBD1 (7 bases). The germline CDR1 and CDR2 sequences are SEHNR and FQNEAQ (reference sequence). The CDR3 sequence is 16 residues long. The V and J ends lost 5 bases and 0 bases respectively, with 14 bases between them. DNA for the CDR3: TGTGCCAGCAGCCCGGCGGAGGGGGCCTCCTACAATGAGCAGTTCTTC. Protein: CASSPAEGASYNEQFF.

The genes are TRBV7-9 and TRBJ1-5; the D is unclear. CDR1 and CDR2 (germline): SEHNR, FQNEAQ (reference sequence). Trimming removed 0 bases at V and 1 base at J, with 7 bases between. This CDR3 is built from 15 residues. This CDR3 is CASSLASTSNQPQHF. The CDR3 nucleotides are TGTGCCAGCAGCTTAGCGTCGACAAGCAATCAGCCCCAGCATTTT.

V gene TRBV7-9 combines with J gene TRBJ2-1; 7 bases match TRBD1. After removal of 5 bases from V and 4 bases from J, the junction contained 8 bases not matched to a gene. There are 15 residues in the CDR3. CDR1 and CDR2 from the germline V gene are SEHNR and FQNEAQ (reference sequence). CDR3 residues: CASSHTGQRYNEQFF. DNA for the CDR3: TGTGCCAGCAGCCATACGGGACAGCGTTACAATGAGCAGTTCTTC.

The chain recombines TRBV6-1 with TRBJ1-3; 7 bases fit TRBD1. The V gene end was trimmed by 3 bases and the J gene end by 0 bases; junction bases not matched to a gene: 2. The CDR3 extends over 15 amino acids. Germline values: CDR1 MNHNS, CDR2 SASEGT. The CDR3 sequence: CASSESGGSGNTIYF. CDR3 DNA: TGTGCCAGCAGTGAGTCAGGGGGCTCTGGAAACACCATATATTTT.

This rearrangement joins TRBV6-5 to TRBJ1-1; 10 bases agree with TRBD1. Germline trimming cut 4 bases from V and 5 bases from J; bases unmatched to any gene: 10. Germline CDR1 and CDR2: MNHEY and SVGAGI. CDR3 length: 16 amino acids. The CDR3 sequence is CASSLDSTGGRTEAFF. In DNA form, the CDR3 reads TGTGCCAGCAGTTTAGACTCGACAGGGGGCAGGACTGAAGCTTTCTTT.

In the case of this clone: This same CDR3 is encoded by further DNA sequences in the sample. The chain's CDR3 is CASSLALAGGYNEQFF. In DNA, the CDR3 is TGTGCCAGCAGCTTGGCACTAGCGGGGGGCTACAATGAGCAGTTCTTC. The chain is built from TRBV5-6 and TRBJ2-1; 12 bases line up with TRBD2. Trimming removed 0 bases from V and 3 bases from J; junction bases left unmatched: 1. This CDR3 has 16 amino acids. Germline V gene data show CDR1 as SGHDT and CDR2 as YYEEEE.

V gene TRBV30 combines with J gene TRBJ2-3; 12 positions match TRBD2. The V segment lost 4 bases and the J segment 2 bases; nucleotides outside the gene matches: 4. This CDR3 has 15 amino acids. CDR1 GTSNPN and CDR2 SVGIG come from the germline V gene (reference sequence). This chain's CDR3 is CAWTLAGGFTDTQYF. The CDR3 DNA follows: TGTGCCTGGACGCTAGCGGGGGGGTTCACAGATACGCAGTATTTT.

The genes are TRBV30 and TRBJ1-1, with D perhaps matching TRBD1 (6 bases). The germline V gene has CDR1 GTSNPN and CDR2 SVGIG (reference sequence). The germline V and J ends were trimmed by 2 bases and 1 base, with 14 bases remaining between them. The CDR3 sequence is 15 residues long. This chain's CDR3 is CAWSSWQGSNTEAFF. The CDR3 bases are TGTGCCTGGAGTAGTTGGCAGGGGTCGAACACTGAAGCTTTCTTT.

The chain is built from TRBV9 and TRBJ2-1, with 10 bases identical to TRBD2. The CDR3 contains 14 residues. V was clipped by 3 bases and J by 8 bases; unmatched bases: 5. The germline CDR1 and CDR2 sequences are SGDLS and YYNGEE. The CDR3 loop is CASSASSGSDEQFF. The CDR3 DNA reads TGTGCCAGCAGCGCCTCTAGCGGGAGCGATGAGCAGTTCTTC. The full variable domain, completed using reference TRBV9 and TRBJ2-1, is DSGVTQTPKHLITATGQRVTLRCSPRSGDLSVYWYQQSLDQGLQFLIQYYNGEERAKGNILERFSAQQFPDLHSELNLSSLELGDSALYFCASSASSGSDEQFFGPGTRLTVL.

V and J are TRBV4-1 and TRBJ1-1; no definite D call. The length of the CDR3 is 14 residues. V was cut by 3 bases and J by 5 bases, with 13 bases left in between. The germline V gene has CDR1 MGHRA and CDR2 YSYEKL. CDR3 nucleotide sequence: TGCGCCAGCAGCCATCCTGGACCGGGGACTGAAGCTTTCTTT. It translates to CASSHPGPGTEAFF.

This chain joins TRBV4-3 and TRBJ2-1, with 8 bases fitting TRBD2. This CDR3 region has 16 residues. CDR1 is LGHNA, CDR2 YSLEER, per germline. Trimming removed 0 bases from V and 5 bases from J; junction bases left unmatched: 6. CDR3 DNA: TGCGCCAGCAGCCAAGAATGGGCGGGGGGCAACAATGAGCAGTTCTTC. Protein sequence: CASSQEWAGGNNEQFF.

This clone appeared a single time. V and J are TRBV4-3 and TRBJ1-2; D is unclear. Germline values: CDR1 LGHNA, CDR2 YSLEER. Trimming cost V 0 bases and J 6 bases, with 17 bases left between them. The length of the CDR3 is 16 residues. CDR3 coding DNA: TGCGCCAGCAGCCAAGAGGAGAGCTATCTTCCGGATGGCTACACCTTC. Residues: CASSQEESYLPDGYTF.